A selection of T cell receptor beta chains follows, all from one sample in a study of control samples from healthy donors and cancer patients. Profiled with immunoSEQ multiplex PCR; TCRdb holds only in-frame clones, not every one. The sample lists roughly 450,000 clones; about nine tenths were seen once. What was sequenced was PBMCs. Receptors were obtained from a man aged 35 to 55 with head and neck cancer. Both conserved end residues are part of each CDR3. Each record gives: J gene, V gene, D gene, clone size, CDR3 protein, CDR3 DNA. The D gene is left open where the match is weak. Only some rows state a clone size, as once, few, many or a class for expanded clones.

>TRBJ1-5|TRBV6-6|.|few
CASSYSISGNQPQHF
TGTGCCAGCAGTTACTCGATTTCGGGCAATCAGCCCCAGCATTTT
>TRBJ1-5|TRBV19|.|many
CASSVSAGGDQPQHF
TGTGCCAGTAGTGTATCCGCAGGAGGCGATCAGCCCCAGCATTTT
>TRBJ2-3|TRBV4-3|.|.
CASSQDGHASTDTQYF
TGCGCCAGCAGCCAAGACGGGCACGCTAGCACAGATACGCAGTATTTT
>TRBJ2-3|TRBV5-1|.|.
CASSWGTATDTQYF
TGCGCCAGCAGCTGGGGGACGGCCACAGATACGCAGTATTTT
>TRBJ2-1|TRBV7-3|TRBD2|.
CASSLISGQTSGSGNEQFF
TGTGCCAGCAGCTTAATATCGGGGCAGACTAGCGGGAGCGGAAATGAGCAGTTCTTC
>TRBJ2-1|TRBV5-1|TRBD1|.
CASSVGQGAYNEQFF
TGCGCCAGCAGCGTAGGACAGGGGGCCTACAATGAGCAGTTCTTC
>TRBJ2-2|TRBV7-7|.|.
CASSLGSSGTGELFF
TGTGCTAGCAGCTTAGGGTCATCCGGCACCGGGGAGCTGTTTTTT
>TRBJ1-2|TRBV7-9|TRBD1|.
CASSLGGGSFHLYGYTF
TGTGCCAGCAGCTTAGGAGGGGGCAGCTTCCATCTCTATGGCTACACCTTC
>TRBJ1-4|TRBV2|TRBD1|once
CASSDWTGGNEKLFF
TGTGCCAGCAGTGATTGGACAGGGGGGAATGAAAAACTGTTTTTT
>TRBJ2-2|TRBV27|TRBD2|.
CASSLPSGRDWLGELFF
TGTGCCAGCAGTTTGCCCAGCGGGAGGGATTGGCTCGGGGAGCTGTTTTTT
>TRBJ2-2|TRBV4-3|TRBD2|.
CASSQELAGGNTGELFF
TGCGCCAGCAGCCAAGAATTAGCGGGAGGGAACACCGGGGAGCTGTTTTTT
>TRBJ1-2|TRBV30|.|few
CACARQINYGYTF
TGTGCCTGTGCCCGACAGATTAACTATGGCTACACCTTC
>TRBJ1-1|TRBV18|.|.
CASSPSRLSTEAFF
TGTGCCAGCTCACCCAGCCGGTTGAGCACTGAAGCTTTCTTT
>TRBJ1-4|TRBV30|.|.
CAWSVRRWEKLFF
TGTGCCTGGAGTGTACGCCGATGGGAAAAACTGTTTTTT
>TRBJ1-6|TRBV11-2|.|.
CASTLGGGNNSPLHF
TGTGCCAGCACCCTTGGGGGGGGGAATAATTCACCCCTCCACTTT
>TRBJ1-2|TRBV27|.|.
CASSPTPSGNYGYTF
TGTGCCAGCAGTCCCACCCCTTCGGGGAACTATGGCTACACCTTC
>TRBJ1-4|TRBV12-3/TRBV12-4|.|.
CASSPGQDVFF
TGTGCCAGCAGTCCGGGGCAGGACGTGTTTTTT
>TRBJ2-1|TRBV5-5|.|once
CASSVEGPREQFF
TGTGCCAGCAGCGTAGAGGGTCCCAGGGAGCAGTTCTTC
>TRBJ2-1|TRBV15|TRBD2|.
CATSRRVLRQGALAGEYNEQFF
TGTGCCACCAGCAGGAGGGTATTACGACAGGGAGCGCTAGCGGGGGAGTACAATGAGCAGTTCTTC
>TRBJ2-7|TRBV30|TRBD1|once
CAWSLRDRGDEQYF
TGTGCCTGGAGCCTAAGGGACAGGGGGGACGAGCAGTACTTC
>TRBJ1-1|TRBV7-9|.|.
CASSLSSAEAFF
TGTGCCAGCAGCTTATCCAGCGCGGAAGCTTTCTTT
>TRBJ1-5|TRBV6-5|.|few
CASTATLDRNQPQHF
TGTGCCAGCACCGCGACTCTGGATCGCAATCAGCCCCAGCATTTT
>TRBJ1-2|TRBV5-4|TRBD1|once
CASSTDREGGYTF
TGTGCCAGCAGCACAGACAGGGAGGGTGGCTACACCTTC
>TRBJ2-1|TRBV27|.|.
CASSFYNEQFF
TGTGCCAGCAGTTTCTACAATGAGCAGTTCTTC
>TRBJ2-7|TRBV29-1|.|.
CSVEAPDSSYEQYF
TGCAGCGTTGAAGCCCCAGACTCCTCCTACGAGCAGTACTTC
>TRBJ1-3|TRBV19|TRBD1|.
CASSMARGQGTIYF
TGTGCCAGTAGTATGGCCAGGGGGCAAGGCACCATATATTTT
>TRBJ1-5|TRBV2|.|.
CASSVVRQPQHF
TGTGCCAGCAGTGTAGTACGCCAGCCCCAGCATTTT
>TRBJ1-1|TRBV5-6|.|once
CASSPDRRAEAFF
TGTGCCAGCAGCCCCGATAGACGGGCTGAAGCTTTCTTT
>TRBJ1-3|TRBV5-4|.|few
CASSLGGFSTGNTIYF
TGTGCCAGCAGCTTGGGTGGGTTTAGTACCGGAAACACCATATATTTT
>TRBJ2-7|TRBV18|TRBD1|.
CASSPQTGVAEQYF
TGTGCCAGCTCACCACAAACAGGGGTAGCCGAGCAGTACTTC
>TRBJ2-7|TRBV2|TRBD1|.
CASRVEQGEGYEQYF
TGTGCCAGCAGGGTCGAACAGGGGGAAGGATACGAGCAGTACTTC
>TRBJ2-1|TRBV6-5|TRBD2|few
CASTGTSGGYNEQFF
TGTGCCAGCACGGGGACTAGCGGGGGCTACAATGAGCAGTTCTTC
>TRBJ2-3|TRBV5-1|.|.
CASSLDNTDTQYF
TGCGCCAGCAGCTTAGATAACACAGATACGCAGTATTTT
>TRBJ1-2|TRBV6-5|.|.
CASSQRQASYGYTF
TGTGCCAGCAGTCAAAGACAGGCTAGCTATGGCTACACCTTC
>TRBJ2-7|TRBV29-1|TRBD1|.
CSATGDRNEQYF
TGCAGCGCAACAGGGGATCGGAACGAGCAGTACTTC
>TRBJ1-1|TRBV2|.|.
CASIWMNTEAFF
TGTGCCAGTATTTGGATGAACACTGAAGCTTTCTTT
>TRBJ2-7|TRBV7-9|TRBD2|.
CASSLDLAGIYEQYF
TGTGCCAGCAGCTTAGACCTAGCGGGCATCTACGAGCAGTACTTC
>TRBJ1-5|TRBV19|.|.
CASKVGDGGESNGVQHF
TGTGCCAGTAAAGTAGGGGACGGGGGCGAGAGTAACGGAGTCCAGCATTTT
>TRBJ1-6|TRBV4-1|.|.
CASSQELGESYNSPLHF
TGCGCCAGCAGCCAAGAGTTGGGGGAATCCTATAATTCACCCCTCCACTTT
>TRBJ2-1|TRBV5-6|.|.
CASSLGRVNEQFF
TGTGCCAGCAGCTTGGGCAGGGTCAATGAGCAGTTCTTC
>TRBJ1-4|TRBV6-5|.|.
CASTPGDMSNEKLFF
TGTGCCAGCACCCCGGGGGACATGTCTAATGAAAAACTGTTTTTT
>TRBJ2-3|TRBV18|TRBD2|.
CASSVGLAGDTQYF
TGTGCCAGCTCAGTTGGCCTAGCGGGAGACACGCAGTATTTT
>TRBJ2-2|TRBV4-1|.|.
CASSLPPREYGTGELFF
TGCGCCAGCAGCCTCCCGCCAAGGGAGTACGGCACCGGGGAGCTGTTTTTT
>TRBJ1-2|TRBV6-1|.|.
CASSEGDPGGYTF
TGTGCCAGCAGTGAGGGGGATCCGGGTGGCTACACCTTC
>TRBJ1-6|TRBV19|TRBD1|.
CASSGQGSSPLHF
TGTGCCAGTAGCGGACAGGGGTCTTCACCCCTCCACTTT
>TRBJ2-3|TRBV30|.|.
CAWSGGESRITDTQYF
TGTGCCTGGAGTGGGGGAGAATCGAGGATTACAGATACGCAGTATTTT